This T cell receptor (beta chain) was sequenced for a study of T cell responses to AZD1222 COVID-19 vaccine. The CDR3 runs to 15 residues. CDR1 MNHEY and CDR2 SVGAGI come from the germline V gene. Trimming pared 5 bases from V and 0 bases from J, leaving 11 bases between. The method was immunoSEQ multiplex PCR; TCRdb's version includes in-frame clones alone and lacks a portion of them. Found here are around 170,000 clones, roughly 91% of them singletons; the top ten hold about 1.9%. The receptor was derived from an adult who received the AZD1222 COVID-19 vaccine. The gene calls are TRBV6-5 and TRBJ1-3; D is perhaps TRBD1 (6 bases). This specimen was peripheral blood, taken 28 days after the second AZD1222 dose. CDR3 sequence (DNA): TGTGCCAGCAGTCTAACAGGGACCTCTGGAAACACCATATATTTT. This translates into CASSLTGTSGNTIYF.